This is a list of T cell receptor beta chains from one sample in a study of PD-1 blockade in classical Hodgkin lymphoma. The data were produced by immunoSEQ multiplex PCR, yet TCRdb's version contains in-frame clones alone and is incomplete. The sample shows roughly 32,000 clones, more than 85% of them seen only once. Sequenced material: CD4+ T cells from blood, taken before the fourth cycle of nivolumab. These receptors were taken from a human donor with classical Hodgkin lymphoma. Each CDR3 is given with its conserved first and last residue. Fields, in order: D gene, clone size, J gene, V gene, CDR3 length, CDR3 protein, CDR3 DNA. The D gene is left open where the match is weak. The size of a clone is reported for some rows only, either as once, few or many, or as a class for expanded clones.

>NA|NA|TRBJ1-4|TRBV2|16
CASSRLQGPRFEKLFF
TGTGCCAGCAGTAGATTACAGGGCCCGAGATTTGAAAAACTGTTTTTT
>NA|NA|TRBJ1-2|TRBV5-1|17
CASSLDGGDPQGYGYTF
TGCGCCAGCAGCTTGGACGGCGGAGACCCCCAGGGCTATGGCTACACCTTC
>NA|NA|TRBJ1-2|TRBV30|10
CAWRNYGYTF
TGTGCCTGGAGAAACTATGGCTACACCTTC
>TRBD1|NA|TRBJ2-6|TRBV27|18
CASSFRQGAGSGANVLTF
TGTGCCAGCAGTTTTAGACAGGGGGCAGGGTCTGGGGCCAACGTCCTGACTTTC
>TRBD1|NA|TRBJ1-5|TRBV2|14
CASSSIRGNQPQHF
TGTGCCAGCAGCAGTATCAGGGGGAATCAGCCCCAGCATTTT
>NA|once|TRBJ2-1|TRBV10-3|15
CAIHWDPSSYNEQFF
TGTGCCATCCACTGGGACCCAAGCTCCTACAATGAGCAGTTCTTC
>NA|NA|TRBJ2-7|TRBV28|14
CATEKWTDYYEQYF
TGTGCCACCGAAAAATGGACGGATTACTACGAGCAGTACTTC
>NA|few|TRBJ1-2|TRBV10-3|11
CATRTAQRYTF
TGTGCCACCAGGACAGCCCAGCGCTACACCTTC
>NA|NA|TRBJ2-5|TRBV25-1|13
CASSELDQETQYF
TGTGCCAGCAGTGAATTGGACCAAGAGACCCAGTACTTC
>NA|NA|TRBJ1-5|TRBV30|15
CAWNPPGASNQPQHF
TGTGCCTGGAACCCCCCGGGTGCTAGCAATCAGCCCCAGCATTTT
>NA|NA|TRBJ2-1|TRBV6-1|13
CASSSGLHNEQFF
TGTGCCAGCAGCTCGGGTCTCCACAATGAGCAGTTCTTC
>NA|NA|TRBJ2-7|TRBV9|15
CASSVGLSASYEQYF
TGTGCCAGCAGCGTAGGACTTTCAGCCTCCTACGAGCAGTACTTC
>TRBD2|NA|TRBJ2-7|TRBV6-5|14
CASSRLGEGYEQYF
TGTGCCAGCAGCCGACTCGGGGAGGGTTACGAGCAGTACTTC
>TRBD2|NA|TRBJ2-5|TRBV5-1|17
CASSLGASGRAQETQYF
TGCGCCAGCAGCTTGGGGGCTAGCGGGAGGGCCCAAGAGACCCAGTACTTC
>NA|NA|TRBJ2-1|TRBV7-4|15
CASEPGGRAYNEQFF
TGTGCCAGTGAGCCGGGGGGCCGGGCCTACAATGAGCAGTTCTTC